Listed below are T cell receptor beta chains from one sample, sequenced in a study of cytomegalovirus exposure and HLA in healthy donors. The data were produced by immunoSEQ multiplex PCR, yet TCRdb's version contains in-frame clones alone and is incomplete. This repertoire shows 120,000 to 150,000 clones, roughly 87% found once; its top ten account for 4.5%. Sequencing was carried out using PBMCs. The receptors stem from a man younger than 35 in good health and CMV-seropositive. CDR3s include the opening cysteine and the closing phenylalanine or tryptophan. The D gene is left open where the match is weak. Part of the rows lack a size; the others show once, few, many or a class for expanded clones.

cdr3_aa: CASSPGLTSGYTF; cdr3_nt: TGTGCCAGTTCACCGGGACTCACAAGTGGCTACACCTTC; j_call: TRBJ1-2; clone_size: -; v_call: TRBV2; d_call: -
cdr3_aa: CASSIDGGLSGYTF; cdr3_nt: TGTGCCAGTAGTATAGATGGCGGTCTAAGTGGCTACACCTTC; j_call: TRBJ1-2; clone_size: -; v_call: TRBV19; d_call: -
cdr3_aa: CAIRTSYGYTF; cdr3_nt: TGTGCCATCCGGACAAGCTATGGCTACACCTTC; j_call: TRBJ1-2; clone_size: few; v_call: TRBV2; d_call: -
cdr3_aa: CASSFGGRASDTQYF; cdr3_nt: TGTGCCAGCAGTTTCGGCGGGAGGGCCTCAGATACGCAGTATTTT; j_call: TRBJ2-3; clone_size: -; v_call: TRBV28; d_call: TRBD2
cdr3_aa: CASSLVAIASGNTIYF; cdr3_nt: TGCGCCAGCAGCTTGGTTGCGATTGCATCTGGAAACACCATATATTTT; j_call: TRBJ1-3; clone_size: -; v_call: TRBV5-1; d_call: -
cdr3_aa: CASSSWGGTEAFF; cdr3_nt: TGCGCCAGCAGTTCTTGGGGAGGGACTGAAGCTTTCTTT; j_call: TRBJ1-1; clone_size: -; v_call: TRBV5-1; d_call: -
cdr3_aa: CASSLVGGEGTGELFF; cdr3_nt: TGTGCCAGCAGCTTGGTGGGGGGAGAGGGAACCGGGGAGCTGTTTTTT; j_call: TRBJ2-2; clone_size: -; v_call: TRBV11-2; d_call: -
cdr3_aa: CASSDPRRGAGHSRYEQYF; cdr3_nt: TGTGCCAGCAGTGACCCCAGGAGGGGCGCGGGTCACTCACGCTACGAGCAGTACTTC; j_call: TRBJ2-7; clone_size: few; v_call: TRBV6-4; d_call: -
cdr3_aa: CASSTGNLWRGYTF; cdr3_nt: TGTGCCAGTAGTACAGGGAACCTTTGGCGTGGCTACACCTTC; j_call: TRBJ1-2; clone_size: -; v_call: TRBV19; d_call: -
cdr3_aa: CASSALQSNYGYTF; cdr3_nt: TGCGCCAGCAGCGCCCTACAGTCTAACTATGGCTACACCTTC; j_call: TRBJ1-2; clone_size: -; v_call: TRBV5-1; d_call: -
cdr3_aa: CASSLVLPGGTNEKLFF; cdr3_nt: TGTGCCAGCAGCTTAGTTTTACCAGGGGGAACTAATGAAAAACTGTTTTTT; j_call: TRBJ1-4; clone_size: -; v_call: TRBV7-6; d_call: TRBD1